This T cell receptor (beta chain) is from a study of T cell responses to AZD1222 COVID-19 vaccine. Broader study findings: Repertoires were obtained only post-peak T cell response. Recipients of AZD1222 seropositive at baseline numbered only 5 or 6. Nearly half of spike-specific TCRs reportedly target unmutated variant regions.

A note on this clone: Its antigen is not known.

Looked up from germline, CDR1 is SNHLY and CDR2 is FYNNEI. CDR3 length equals 14 residues. V lost 7 bases and J 8 bases, leaving 20 bases between the germline ends. Data came from immunoSEQ multiplex PCR; TCRdb stores just in-frame clones and leaves some out. The table has 150,000 or so clones, approximately 90% seen once. V and J are TRBV2 and TRBJ1-2; possibly TRBD1 for D (5 bases). Sequenced material: peripheral blood, taken on day 0 of AZD1222 vaccination. This clonotype originated in an adult in good health. The CDR3 coding sequence is TGTGCCAGCACCCAAGGGGCAGCCTCTAGCGGCTACACCTTC. This sequence encodes CASTQGAASSGYTF.